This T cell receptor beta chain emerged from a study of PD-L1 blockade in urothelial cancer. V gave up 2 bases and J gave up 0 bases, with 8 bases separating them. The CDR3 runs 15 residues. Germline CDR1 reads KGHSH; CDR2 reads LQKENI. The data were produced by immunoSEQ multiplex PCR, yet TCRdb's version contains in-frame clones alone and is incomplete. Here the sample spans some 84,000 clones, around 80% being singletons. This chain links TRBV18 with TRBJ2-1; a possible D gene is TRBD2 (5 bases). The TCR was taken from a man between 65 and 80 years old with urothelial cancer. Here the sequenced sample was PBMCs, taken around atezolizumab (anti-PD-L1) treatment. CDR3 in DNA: TGTGCCAGCTCACCATCGGGGAGCTCCTACAATGAGCAGTTCTTC. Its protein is CASSPSGSSYNEQFF.